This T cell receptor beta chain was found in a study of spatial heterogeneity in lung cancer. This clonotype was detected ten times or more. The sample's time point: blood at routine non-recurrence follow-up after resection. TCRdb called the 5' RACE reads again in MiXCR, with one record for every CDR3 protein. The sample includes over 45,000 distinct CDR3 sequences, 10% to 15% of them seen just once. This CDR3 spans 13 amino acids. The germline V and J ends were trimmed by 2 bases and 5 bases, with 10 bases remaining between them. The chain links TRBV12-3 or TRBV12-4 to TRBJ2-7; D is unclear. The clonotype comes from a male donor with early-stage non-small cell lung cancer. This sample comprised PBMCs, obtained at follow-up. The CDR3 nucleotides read TGTGCCAGCAGTTTAAGGAGTACGGACGAGCAGTACTTC. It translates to CASSLRSTDEQYF.